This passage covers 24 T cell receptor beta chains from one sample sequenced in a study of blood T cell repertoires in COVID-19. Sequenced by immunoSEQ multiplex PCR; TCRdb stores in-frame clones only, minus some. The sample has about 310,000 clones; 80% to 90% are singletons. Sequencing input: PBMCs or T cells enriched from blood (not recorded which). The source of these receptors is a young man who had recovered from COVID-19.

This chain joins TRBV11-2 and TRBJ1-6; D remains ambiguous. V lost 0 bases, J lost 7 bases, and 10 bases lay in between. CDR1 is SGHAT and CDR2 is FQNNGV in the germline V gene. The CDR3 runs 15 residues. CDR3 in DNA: TGTGCCAGCAGCTTAGATGGCGTACTAAATTCACCCCTCCACTTT. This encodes CASSLDGVLNSPLHF.

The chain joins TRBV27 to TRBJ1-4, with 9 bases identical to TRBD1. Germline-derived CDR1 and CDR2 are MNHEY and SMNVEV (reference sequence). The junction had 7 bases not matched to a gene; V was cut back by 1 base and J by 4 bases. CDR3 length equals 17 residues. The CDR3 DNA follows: TGTGCCAGCAGTTTATTGGGAGGGACAGGGTTTAATGAAAAACTGTTTTTT. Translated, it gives CASSLLGGTGFNEKLFF.

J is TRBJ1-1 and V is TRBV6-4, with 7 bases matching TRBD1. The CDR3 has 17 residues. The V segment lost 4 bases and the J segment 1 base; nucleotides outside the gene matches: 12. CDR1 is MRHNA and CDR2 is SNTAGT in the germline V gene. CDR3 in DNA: TGTGCCAGCAGTGCAGACAGGGAGATAAGTCGGAACACTGAAGCTTTCTTT. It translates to CASSADREISRNTEAFF.

The CDR3 spells CAISGTEMNTEAFF. The CDR3 coding sequence is TGTGCCATCAGTGGGACAGAGATGAACACTGAAGCTTTCTTT. The rearrangement joins TRBV10-3 to TRBJ1-1; a possible D gene is TRBD1 (6 bases). There are 14 residues in the CDR3. Trimming cost V 4 bases and J 0 bases, with 9 bases left between them. CDR1 is ENHRY and CDR2 is SYGVKD in the germline V gene.

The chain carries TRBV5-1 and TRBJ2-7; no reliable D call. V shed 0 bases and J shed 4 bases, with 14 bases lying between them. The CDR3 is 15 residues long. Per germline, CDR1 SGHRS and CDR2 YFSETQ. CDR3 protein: CASSLVEFATYEQYF. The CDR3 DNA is TGCGCCAGCAGCTTGGTTGAGTTCGCGACATACGAGCAGTACTTC. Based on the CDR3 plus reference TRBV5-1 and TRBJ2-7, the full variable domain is KAGVTQTPRYLIKTRGQQVTLSCSPISGHRSVSWYQQTPGQGLQFLFEYFSETQRNKGNFPGRFSGRQFSNSRSEMNVSTLELGDSALYLCASSLVEFATYEQYFGPGTRLTVT.

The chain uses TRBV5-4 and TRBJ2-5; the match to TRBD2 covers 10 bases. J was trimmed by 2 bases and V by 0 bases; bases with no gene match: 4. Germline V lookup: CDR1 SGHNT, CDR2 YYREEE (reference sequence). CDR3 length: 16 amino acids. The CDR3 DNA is TGTGCCAGCAGCTTGGATAGCGGGGGGCAACAAGAGACCCAGTACTTC. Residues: CASSLDSGGQQETQYF.

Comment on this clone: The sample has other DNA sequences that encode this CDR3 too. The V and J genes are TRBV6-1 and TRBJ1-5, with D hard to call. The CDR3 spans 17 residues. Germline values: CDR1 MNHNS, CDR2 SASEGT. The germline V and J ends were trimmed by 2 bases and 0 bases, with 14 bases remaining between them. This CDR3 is CASSENEGFLSNQPQHF. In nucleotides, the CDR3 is TGTGCCAGCAGTGAAAACGAGGGATTCCTTAGCAATCAGCCCCAGCATTTT.

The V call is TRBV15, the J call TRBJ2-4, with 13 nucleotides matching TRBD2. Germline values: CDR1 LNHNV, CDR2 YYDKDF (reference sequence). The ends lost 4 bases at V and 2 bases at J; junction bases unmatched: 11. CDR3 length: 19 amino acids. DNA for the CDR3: TGTGCCACCAGCACAACTAGCGGGGGGGCCTTTAGAACCAAAAACATTCAGTACTTC. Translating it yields CATSTTSGGAFRTKNIQYF.

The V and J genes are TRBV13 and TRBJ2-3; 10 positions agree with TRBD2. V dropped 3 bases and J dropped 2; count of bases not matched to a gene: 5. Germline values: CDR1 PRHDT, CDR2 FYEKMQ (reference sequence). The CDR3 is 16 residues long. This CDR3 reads CASSFGLAEYTDTQYF. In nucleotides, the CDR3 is TGTGCCAGCAGCTTCGGACTAGCGGAATACACAGATACGCAGTATTTT.

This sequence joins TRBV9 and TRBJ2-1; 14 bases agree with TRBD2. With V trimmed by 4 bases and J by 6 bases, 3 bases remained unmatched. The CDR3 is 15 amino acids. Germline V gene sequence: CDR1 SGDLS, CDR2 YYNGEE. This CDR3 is CASSPGLAGGNEQFF. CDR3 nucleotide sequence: TGTGCCAGCAGCCCTGGACTAGCGGGGGGCAATGAGCAGTTCTTC.

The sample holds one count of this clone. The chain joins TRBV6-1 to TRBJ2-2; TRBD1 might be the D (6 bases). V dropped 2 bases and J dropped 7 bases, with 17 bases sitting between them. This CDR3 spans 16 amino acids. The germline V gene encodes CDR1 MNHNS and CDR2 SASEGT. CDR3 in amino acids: CASSESMGALGGELFF. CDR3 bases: TGTGCCAGCAGTGAAAGTATGGGGGCCCTAGGCGGGGAGCTGTTTTTT.

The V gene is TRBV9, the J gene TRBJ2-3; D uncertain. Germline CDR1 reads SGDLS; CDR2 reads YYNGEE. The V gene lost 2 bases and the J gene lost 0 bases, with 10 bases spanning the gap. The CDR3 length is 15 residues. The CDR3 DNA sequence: TGTGCCAGCAGCGTGGCCGGGTCTAGCACAGATACGCAGTATTTT. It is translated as CASSVAGSSTDTQYF.

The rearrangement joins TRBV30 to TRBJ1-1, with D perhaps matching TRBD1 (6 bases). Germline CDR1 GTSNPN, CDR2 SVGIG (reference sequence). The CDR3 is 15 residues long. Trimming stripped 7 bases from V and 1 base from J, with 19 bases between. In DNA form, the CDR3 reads TGTGCCTACACAACAGGGAAGGGTGCGAACACTGAAGCTTTCTTT. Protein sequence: CAYTTGKGANTEAFF. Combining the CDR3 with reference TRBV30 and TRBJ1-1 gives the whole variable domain SQTIHQWPATLVQPVGSPLSLECTVEGTSNPNLYWYRQAAGRGLQLLFYSVGIGQISSEVPQNLSASRPQDRQFILSSKKLLLSDSGFYLCAYTTGKGANTEAFFGQGTRLTVV.

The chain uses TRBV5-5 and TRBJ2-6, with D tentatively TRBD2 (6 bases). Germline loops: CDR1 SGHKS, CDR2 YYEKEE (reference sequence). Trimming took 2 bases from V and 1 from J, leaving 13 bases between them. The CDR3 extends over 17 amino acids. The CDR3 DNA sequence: TGTGCCAGCAGCTTCCTCGCGGGACCATCTGGGGCCAACGTCCTGACTTTC. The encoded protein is CASSFLAGPSGANVLTF.

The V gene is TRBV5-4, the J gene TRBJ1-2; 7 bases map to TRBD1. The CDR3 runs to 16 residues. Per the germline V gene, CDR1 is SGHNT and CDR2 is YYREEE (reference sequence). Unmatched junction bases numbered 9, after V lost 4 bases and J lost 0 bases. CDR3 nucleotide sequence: TGTGCCAGCAGCCCGGGACAGTCCTCGCCTAACTATGGCTACACCTTC. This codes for CASSPGQSSPNYGYTF.

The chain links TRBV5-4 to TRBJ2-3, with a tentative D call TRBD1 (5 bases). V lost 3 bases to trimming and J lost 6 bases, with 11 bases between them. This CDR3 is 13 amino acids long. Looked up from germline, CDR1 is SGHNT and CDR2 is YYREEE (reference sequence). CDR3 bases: TGTGCCAGCAGCTACGACAGCTCGGATACGCAGTATTTT. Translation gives CASSYDSSDTQYF.

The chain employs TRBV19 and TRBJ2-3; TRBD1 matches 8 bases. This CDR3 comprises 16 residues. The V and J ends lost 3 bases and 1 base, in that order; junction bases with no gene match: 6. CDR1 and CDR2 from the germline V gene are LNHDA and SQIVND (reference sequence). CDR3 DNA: TGTGCCAGTAGTATTAAGGCAGGGGGCCGCACAGATACGCAGTATTTT. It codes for CASSIKAGGRTDTQYF.

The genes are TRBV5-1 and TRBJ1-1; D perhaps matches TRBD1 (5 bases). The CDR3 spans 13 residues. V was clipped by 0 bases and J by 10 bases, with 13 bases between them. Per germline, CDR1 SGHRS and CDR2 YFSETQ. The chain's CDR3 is CASSLVRGESAFF. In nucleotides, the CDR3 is TGCGCCAGCAGCTTGGTTCGGGGGGAATCAGCTTTCTTT.

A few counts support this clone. CDR3 in amino acids: CASSFDSGTAFDQYF. The CDR3 region has the DNA TGCGCCAGCAGCTTTGACTCCGGGACAGCTTTTGATCAGTACTTC. V is TRBV5-1 and J is TRBJ2-5; TRBD1 matches at 7 bases. CDR3 length equals 15 residues. V shed 2 bases and J 11 bases; nucleotides not matched to a gene: 15. Germline V gene data show CDR1 as SGHRS and CDR2 as YFSETQ.

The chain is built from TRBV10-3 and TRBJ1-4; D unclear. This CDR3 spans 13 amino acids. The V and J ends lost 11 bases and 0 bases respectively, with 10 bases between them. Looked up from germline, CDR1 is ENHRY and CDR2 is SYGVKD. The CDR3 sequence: CAARPSTNEKLFF. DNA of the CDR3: TGTGCCGCCAGGCCGTCAACTAATGAAAAACTGTTTTTT.

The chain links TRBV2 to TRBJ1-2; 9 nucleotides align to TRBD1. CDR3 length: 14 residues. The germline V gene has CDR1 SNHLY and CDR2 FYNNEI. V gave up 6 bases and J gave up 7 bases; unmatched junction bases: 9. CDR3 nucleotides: TGTGCCAGCAGGACAGGGGGGAACGTGAGTGGCTACACCTTC. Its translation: CASRTGGNVSGYTF.

The CDR3 nucleotides are TGTGCCAGCAGCCAATTACCGGGACTAGCGGGGGGTAATCCCGGGGAGCTGTTTTTT. It specifies CASSQLPGLAGGNPGELFF. This chain uses TRBV3-1 (or the pseudogene TRBV3-2) with TRBJ2-2; 15 bases match TRBD2. Germline V gene data show CDR1 as LGHDT and CDR2 as YNNKEL (reference sequence). CDR3 size: 19 residues. V gave up 2 bases and J gave up 6 bases; unmatched junction bases: 10.

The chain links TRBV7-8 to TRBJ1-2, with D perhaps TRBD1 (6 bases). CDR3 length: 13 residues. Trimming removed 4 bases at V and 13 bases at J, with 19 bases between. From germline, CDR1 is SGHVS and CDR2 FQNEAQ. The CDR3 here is CASSSSQGTAPTF. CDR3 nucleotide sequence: TGTGCCAGCAGCTCCTCTCAGGGGACGGCCCCCACCTTC.

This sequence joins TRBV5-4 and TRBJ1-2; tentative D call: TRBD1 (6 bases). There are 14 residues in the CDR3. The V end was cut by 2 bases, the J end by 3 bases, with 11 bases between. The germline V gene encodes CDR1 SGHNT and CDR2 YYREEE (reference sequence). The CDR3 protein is CASSLQGPDYGYTF. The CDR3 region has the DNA TGTGCCAGCAGCTTACAGGGTCCGGACTATGGCTACACCTTC.